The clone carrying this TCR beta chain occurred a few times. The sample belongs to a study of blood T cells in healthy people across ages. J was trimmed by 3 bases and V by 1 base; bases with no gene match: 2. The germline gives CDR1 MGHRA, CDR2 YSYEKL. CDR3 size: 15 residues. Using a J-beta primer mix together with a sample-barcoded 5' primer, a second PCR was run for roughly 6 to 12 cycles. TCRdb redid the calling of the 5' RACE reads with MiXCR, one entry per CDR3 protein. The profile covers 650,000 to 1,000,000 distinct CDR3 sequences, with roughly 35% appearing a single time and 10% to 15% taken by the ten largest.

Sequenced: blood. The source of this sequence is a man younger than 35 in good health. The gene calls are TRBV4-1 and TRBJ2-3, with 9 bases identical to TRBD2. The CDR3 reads CASSQGTSATDTQYF. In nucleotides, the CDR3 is TGCGCCAGCAGCCAAGGGACTAGCGCAACAGATACGCAGTATTTT.